This T cell receptor (beta chain) was identified in a study of beta chain features in type 1 diabetes. Study outcomes and limitations: A closer apparent resemblance between naive, central memory and Treg TCRB repertoires was seen in patients than in healthy donors. In type 1 diabetes patients, VDJ junctions had fewer insertions; deletions at these junctions were more frequent. Patients with Type 1 diabetes showed moderately but significantly shorter TCRB CDR3s in all four CD4+ subsets.

Germline V gene sequence: CDR1 SNHLY, CDR2 FYNNEI. The CDR3 consists of 17 residues. V dropped 1 base and J dropped 7; count of bases not matched to a gene: 12. Sequencing targeted expressed TCRB transcripts, as all isolated RNA had been reverse transcribed. Repertoires were generated with immunoSEQ multiplex PCR, while TCRdb's copy carries only in-frame clones and drops some. Among under 200,000 clones listed, 8% to 9.5% were seen once. With respect to this clone: The antigen is undetermined.

This chain connects TRBV2 to TRBJ2-4, with 8 positions matching TRBD2. The specimen was central memory CD4+ T cells from blood. This TCR came from a woman aged 18-29 years with type 1 diabetes. CDR3 DNA: TGTGCCAGCAGTGAAGGAAACAGCGGGAGTCGAGGGAACATTCAGTACTTC. The encoded protein is CASSEGNSGSRGNIQYF.